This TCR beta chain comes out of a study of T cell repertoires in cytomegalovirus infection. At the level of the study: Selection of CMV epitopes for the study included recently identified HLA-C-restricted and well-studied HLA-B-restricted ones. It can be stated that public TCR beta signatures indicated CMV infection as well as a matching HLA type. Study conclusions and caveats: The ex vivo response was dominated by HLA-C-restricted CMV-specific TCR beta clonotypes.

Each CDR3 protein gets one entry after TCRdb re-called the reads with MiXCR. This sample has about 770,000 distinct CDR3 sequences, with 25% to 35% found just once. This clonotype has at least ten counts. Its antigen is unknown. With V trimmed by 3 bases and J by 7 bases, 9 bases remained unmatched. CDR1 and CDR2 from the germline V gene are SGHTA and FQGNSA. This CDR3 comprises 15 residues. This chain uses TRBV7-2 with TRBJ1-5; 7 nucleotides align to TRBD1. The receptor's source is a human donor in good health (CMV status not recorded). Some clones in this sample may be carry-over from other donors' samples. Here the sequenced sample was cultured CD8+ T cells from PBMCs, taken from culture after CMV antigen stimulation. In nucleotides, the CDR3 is TGTGCCAGCAGCTTCTACAGGGGCGCGGAGCAGCCCCAGCATTTT. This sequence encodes CASSFYRGAEQPQHF.